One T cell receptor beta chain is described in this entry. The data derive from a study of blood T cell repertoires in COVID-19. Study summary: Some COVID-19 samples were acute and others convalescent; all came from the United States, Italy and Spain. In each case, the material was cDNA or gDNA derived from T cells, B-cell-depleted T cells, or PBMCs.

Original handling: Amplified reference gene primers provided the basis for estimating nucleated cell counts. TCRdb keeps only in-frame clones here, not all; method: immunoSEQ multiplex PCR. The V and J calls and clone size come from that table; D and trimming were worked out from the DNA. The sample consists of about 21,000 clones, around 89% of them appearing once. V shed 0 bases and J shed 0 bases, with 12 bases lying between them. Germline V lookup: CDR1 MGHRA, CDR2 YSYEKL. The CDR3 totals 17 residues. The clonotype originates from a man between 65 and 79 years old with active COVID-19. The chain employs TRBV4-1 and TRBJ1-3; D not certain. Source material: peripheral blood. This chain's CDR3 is CASSQEGRSSSGNTIYF. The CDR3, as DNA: TGCGCCAGCAGCCAAGAGGGCAGATCGAGCTCTGGAAACACCATATATTTT.